Included here is one TCR beta chain sequence, with context. The PCR was carried out with 60 Vbeta primers and 13 Jbeta primers. Libraries were prepared by immunoSEQ multiplex PCR; TCRdb keeps only in-frame clonotypes and omits some of them. The table shows about 91,000 clones, with roughly 86% occurring only once. This specimen belongs to a study of cytomegalovirus exposure and HLA in healthy donors. Overall study context: In a previous analysis, approximately 110 million unique TCR beta sequences were found from 150 million to 200 million T cells. An early release of data contained about 85 million unique TCRs, which came from HLA-typed donors.

CDR1 is MNHEY, CDR2 SMNVEV, per germline (reference sequence). This CDR3 region has 15 residues. Trimming left V 3 bases short and J 0 bases short, with 9 bases between. V gene TRBV27 combines with J gene TRBJ1-5, with D possibly matching TRBD1 (5 bases). The material sequenced was PBMCs. This TCR was sampled from a man in his thirties or forties in good health and CMV-seropositive. This CDR3 is CASSLGQHSNQPQHF. The CDR3, as DNA: TGTGCCAGCAGTTTGGGGCAGCATAGCAATCAGCCCCAGCATTTT.